This TCR beta chain was captured by sequencing in a study of blood T cell repertoires in COVID-19. About the study: From the United States, Italy and Spain came samples of acute and convalescent COVID-19. T cells, B-cell-depleted T cells, or PBMCs provided the cDNA or gDNA that served as material.

The CDR3 covers 16 residues. Germline assignment: CDR1 MNHNS and CDR2 SASEGT. V was pared by 3 bases and J by 5 bases, with 19 bases between. Clones were sequenced by immunoSEQ multiplex PCR, and TCRdb holds only the in-frame ones, with some missing. Seen here are roughly 53,000 clones, about 89% observed once, and the top ten hold around 1.6%. This clonotype was obtained from a man in his sixties with acute or convalescent COVID-19. Sequencing was performed on peripheral blood. J is TRBJ1-2 and V is TRBV6-1; D is perhaps TRBD1 (6 bases). CDR3 DNA sequence: TGTGCCAGCAGTGACCCCCTATCGGGACATCGGTATGGCTACACCTTC. Its protein product is CASSDPLSGHRYGYTF.